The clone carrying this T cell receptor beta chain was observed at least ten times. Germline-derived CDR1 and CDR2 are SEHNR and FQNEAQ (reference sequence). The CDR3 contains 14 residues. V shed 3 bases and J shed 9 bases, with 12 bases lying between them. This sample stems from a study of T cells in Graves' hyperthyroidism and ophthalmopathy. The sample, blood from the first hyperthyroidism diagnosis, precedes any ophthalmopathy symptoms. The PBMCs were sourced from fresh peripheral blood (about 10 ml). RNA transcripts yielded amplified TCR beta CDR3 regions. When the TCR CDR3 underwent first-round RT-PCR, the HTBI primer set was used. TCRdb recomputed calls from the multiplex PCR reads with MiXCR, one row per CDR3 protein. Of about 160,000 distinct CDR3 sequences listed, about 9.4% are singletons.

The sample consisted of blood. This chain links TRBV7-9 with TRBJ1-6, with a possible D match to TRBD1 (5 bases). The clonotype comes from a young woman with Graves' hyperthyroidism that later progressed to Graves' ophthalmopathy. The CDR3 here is CASSFTGGFSPLHF. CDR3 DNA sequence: TGTGCCAGCAGCTTTACGGGGGGGTTTTCACCCCTCCACTTT.